These T cell receptor beta chains were read from a single sample in a study of regulatory T cells in long-lasting Graves disease. TCRdb re-called the multiplex PCR reads through MiXCR, storing one row per CDR3 protein. The table has roughly 560,000 distinct CDR3 sequences, roughly 16% seen once. The same data also contributed to another study, on T cells in Graves' hyperthyroidism and ophthalmopathy.

The sequencing here drew on peripheral blood mononuclear cells (PBMCs), taken at new diagnosis, from a patient treated with antithyroid drugs. The receptors here all came from a woman between 40 and 65 years old with Graves disease. CDR3s include the opening cysteine and the closing phenylalanine or tryptophan. The D gene is left open where the match is weak. Expanded clones are given a class, and other clones once, few, many or no size at all.

D gene: -
clone size: -
V gene: TRBV7-2
J gene: TRBJ1-1
CDR3 protein: CASSLLGRNTEAFF
CDR3 DNA: TGTGCCAGCAGCTTGTTGGGGAGGAACACTGAAGCTTTCTTT

D gene: -
clone size: -
V gene: TRBV6-1
J gene: TRBJ2-2
CDR3 protein: CASRLIQSGGELFF
CDR3 DNA: TGTGCCAGCAGGCTGATTCAAAGTGGCGGGGAGCTGTTTTTT

D gene: TRBD1
clone size: many
V gene: TRBV2
J gene: TRBJ1-1
CDR3 protein: CASSGQGALNTEAFF
CDR3 DNA: TGTGCCAGCAGCGGACAGGGGGCTCTGAACACTGAAGCTTTCTTT

D gene: -
clone size: few
V gene: TRBV5-8
J gene: TRBJ2-5
CDR3 protein: CASSMTRAIQETQYF
CDR3 DNA: TGTGCCAGCAGCATGACTAGGGCCATTCAAGAGACCCAGTACTTC

D gene: TRBD2
clone size: few
V gene: TRBV27
J gene: TRBJ2-3
CDR3 protein: CASSPEAGFADTQYF
CDR3 DNA: TGTGCCAGCAGTCCCGAAGCGGGGTTCGCAGATACGCAGTATTTT

D gene: -
clone size: -
V gene: TRBV10-1
J gene: TRBJ1-1
CDR3 protein: CASSPGGGQTEAFF
CDR3 DNA: TGCGCCAGCAGCCCGGGCGGGGGGCAGACTGAAGCTTTCTTT

D gene: TRBD1
clone size: many
V gene: TRBV19
J gene: TRBJ2-7
CDR3 protein: CASSASGGYEQYF
CDR3 DNA: TGTGCCAGTAGTGCCTCAGGGGGCTACGAGCAGTACTTC

D gene: TRBD1
clone size: -
V gene: TRBV5-1
J gene: TRBJ2-7
CDR3 protein: CASSKAGTGSYEQYF
CDR3 DNA: TGCGCCAGCAGCAAAGCCGGGACAGGATCGTACGAGCAGTACTTC

D gene: -
clone size: many
V gene: TRBV2
J gene: TRBJ1-2
CDR3 protein: CASSEVSGTNYGYTF
CDR3 DNA: TGTGCCAGCAGTGAAGTCTCCGGGACTAACTATGGCTACACCTTC

D gene: -
clone size: -
V gene: TRBV28
J gene: TRBJ2-4
CDR3 protein: CASSFGGSKNIQYF
CDR3 DNA: TGTGCCAGCAGTTTTGGGGGGTCCAAAAACATTCAGTACTTC

D gene: TRBD1
clone size: many
V gene: TRBV11-2
J gene: TRBJ2-6
CDR3 protein: CASSLAGQSFSGANVLTF
CDR3 DNA: TGTGCCAGCAGCTTAGCGGGACAGTCCTTCTCTGGGGCCAACGTCCTGACTTTC

D gene: -
clone size: -
V gene: TRBV18
J gene: TRBJ1-2
CDR3 protein: CASSPPTGFGYTF
CDR3 DNA: TGTGCCAGCTCACCGCCTACAGGTTTTGGCTACACCTTC

D gene: TRBD1
clone size: few
V gene: TRBV20-1
J gene: TRBJ1-3
CDR3 protein: CSARDSDRGTGNTIYF
CDR3 DNA: TGCAGTGCTAGAGATTCGGACAGGGGAACTGGAAACACCATATATTTT

D gene: TRBD2
clone size: -
V gene: TRBV20-1
J gene: TRBJ2-3
CDR3 protein: CSASPTSGGGLGTDTQYF
CDR3 DNA: TGCAGTGCTTCCCCGACTAGCGGGGGGGGATTAGGCACAGATACGCAGTATTTT

D gene: -
clone size: many
V gene: TRBV27
J gene: TRBJ2-7
CDR3 protein: CASSLTYGNYEQYF
CDR3 DNA: TGTGCCAGCAGTTTAACATATGGGAACTACGAGCAGTACTTC

D gene: -
clone size: few
V gene: TRBV4-1
J gene: TRBJ1-2
CDR3 protein: CASSQVLGWEGYTF
CDR3 DNA: TGCGCCAGCAGCCAAGTACTGGGTTGGGAAGGCTACACCTTC

D gene: -
clone size: -
V gene: TRBV19
J gene: TRBJ1-2
CDR3 protein: CASSKRSLANYGYTF
CDR3 DNA: TGTGCCAGTAGTAAACGTAGCCTGGCTAACTATGGCTACACCTTC

D gene: -
clone size: many
V gene: TRBV6-1
J gene: TRBJ2-3
CDR3 protein: CASSDSGFADTQYF
CDR3 DNA: TGTGCCAGCAGTGATTCGGGGTTCGCAGATACGCAGTATTTT

D gene: -
clone size: few
V gene: TRBV27
J gene: TRBJ1-2
CDR3 protein: CASSLGGGGVYGYTF
CDR3 DNA: TGTGCCAGCAGTTTAGGTGGAGGCGGGGTATATGGCTACACCTTC

D gene: TRBD2
clone size: -
V gene: TRBV9
J gene: TRBJ2-5
CDR3 protein: CASSGRLAGQETQYF
CDR3 DNA: TGTGCCAGCAGTGGACGACTAGCGGGCCAAGAGACCCAGTACTTC

D gene: TRBD2
clone size: few
V gene: TRBV6-1
J gene: TRBJ2-3
CDR3 protein: CASSKGLASYTDTQYF
CDR3 DNA: TGTGCCAGCAGTAAAGGACTAGCGAGTTACACAGATACGCAGTATTTT

D gene: TRBD1
clone size: -
V gene: TRBV2
J gene: TRBJ2-1
CDR3 protein: CAGEGGYEQFF
CDR3 DNA: TGTGCCGGGGAAGGGGGCTATGAGCAGTTCTTC

D gene: -
clone size: -
V gene: TRBV7-9
J gene: TRBJ1-3
CDR3 protein: CASGPSGNTIYF
CDR3 DNA: TGTGCCAGCGGACCCTCTGGAAACACCATATATTTT

D gene: TRBD2
clone size: once
V gene: TRBV7-9
J gene: TRBJ2-1
CDR3 protein: CASRLAGALYNEQFF
CDR3 DNA: TGTGCCAGCAGGCTAGCGGGGGCCCTGTACAATGAGCAGTTCTTC